This T cell receptor (beta chain) comes out of a study of cytomegalovirus exposure and HLA in healthy donors. Regarding the study as a whole: Owing to their indistinguishability, certain V segments, notably TRBV6-2 and TRBV6-3, were excluded. Among donors in an Asian-associated ancestry cluster, a later analysis reportedly found fewer N-insertions than the roughly 610-donor mean.

Use of 60 Vbeta and 13 Jbeta primers characterized the PCR. Only in-frame clones appear in the TCRdb table, and some are missing; sequencing was by immunoSEQ multiplex PCR. The sample records approximately 140,000 clones, roughly 80% being singletons. Looked up from germline, CDR1 is MNHEY and CDR2 is SVGAGI. The CDR3 extends over 13 amino acids. Trimming at V came to 8 bases and at J to 9 bases, leaving 9 bases not matched to a gene. With respect to this clone: Its antigen is unknown.

The chain is built from TRBV6-5 and TRBJ2-1; 8 bases align to TRBD1. The receptor was derived from a man aged 35 to 55 in good health and CMV-seropositive. Source material: PBMCs. For the CDR3, the DNA is TGTGCCAGCCGCGGACAGGGAACGAGTGAGCAGTTCTTC. This encodes CASRGQGTSEQFF.